This TCR beta chain originates from a study of cytomegalovirus exposure and HLA in healthy donors. Findings and caveats of the study: Analyzed later, association rates of TCRs varied across HLA loci, with DRB1 most and HLA-C fewest. A list of 150 or so TCR beta chains associated with cytomegalovirus was given.

In regard to this clone: Its target is not known.

CDR3 size: 15 residues. The germline V gene encodes CDR1 SGHNT and CDR2 YYREEE (reference sequence). V gave up 6 bases and J gave up 2 bases; unmatched junction bases: 9. PCR was performed using 60 Vbeta and 13 Jbeta primers. Generated by immunoSEQ multiplex PCR, the TCRdb table keeps only in-frame clones and is missing some. Recorded for this sample: 200,000 or so clones. The source of this sequence is a boy aged 10-17 years in good health and CMV-seronegative. Sequencing used PBMCs. The gene calls are TRBV5-4 and TRBJ2-3; the match to TRBD1 covers 7 bases. The chain's CDR3 is CASTLDRDITDTQYF. DNA for the CDR3: TGTGCCAGCACACTTGACAGGGATATCACAGATACGCAGTATTTT. Based on the CDR3 plus reference TRBV5-4 and TRBJ2-3, the full variable domain is ETGVTQSPTHLIKTRGQQVTLRCSSQSGHNTVSWYQQALGQGPQFIFQYYREEENGRGNFPPRFSGLQFPNYSSELNVNALELDDSALYLCASTLDRDITDTQYFGPGTRLTVL.